The present TCR beta chain was sequenced within a study of blood T cells in healthy people across ages. Notes on the study in general: TCR beta diversity was tightly associated with the proportion of naive T cells. Estimated diversity across one million T cells was deemed an underestimate.

For the second PCR, which ran for about 6 to 11 cycles, a sample-barcoded 5' primer and a J-beta primer mix were used. TCRdb re-called the 5' RACE reads with MiXCR, one entry per CDR3 protein. The sample contains some 900,000 distinct CDR3 sequences, about 48% of which appear only once. This clonotype showed up just a few times. Antigen: not known. The CDR3 sequence is 13 residues long. Trimming removed 4 bases at V and 3 bases at J, with 9 bases between. Looked up from germline, CDR1 is KGHDR and CDR2 is SFDVKD. Ranging in age from roughly 6 to 95, the donors were healthy Caucasian individuals from Russia.

The chain is built from TRBV24-1 and TRBJ2-7; D might be TRBD1 (6 bases). The receptor was derived from a man aged 25-45 years in good health. What was sequenced was blood. As DNA, the CDR3 is TGTGCCACCAGTGACTCAGGGGTCTACGAGCAGTACTTC. As protein: CATSDSGVYEQYF.